Here is one TCR beta chain with its context. Germline CDR1 and CDR2: SGHTA and FQGTGA. CDR3 length: 16 amino acids. The V gene end was trimmed by 5 bases and the J gene end by 1 base; junction bases not matched to a gene: 9. These data are taken from a study of blood T cell repertoires in COVID-19. Overall study: Samples came from the United States, Italy and Spain, spanning acute and convalescent COVID-19. T cells, B-cell-depleted T cells, or PBMCs provided the cDNA or gDNA that served as material.

Original processing notes: Amplification of reference gene primers was used by the study to estimate nucleated cell counts. Repertoires were generated with immunoSEQ multiplex PCR, while TCRdb's copy carries only in-frame clones and drops some. The V and J calls and the clone size are those of that table, but D and trimming were determined from the DNA. The profile shows about 83,000 clones, about 82% of them singletons. V gene TRBV7-3 combines with J gene TRBJ2-3; TRBD2 agrees at 7 bases. Sequencing input: peripheral blood. The source is a middle-aged man with active COVID-19. CDR3 residues: CASSRASGKGTDTQYF. CDR3 coding DNA: TGTGCCAGCAGCCGCGCTAGCGGAAAAGGCACAGATACGCAGTATTTT.